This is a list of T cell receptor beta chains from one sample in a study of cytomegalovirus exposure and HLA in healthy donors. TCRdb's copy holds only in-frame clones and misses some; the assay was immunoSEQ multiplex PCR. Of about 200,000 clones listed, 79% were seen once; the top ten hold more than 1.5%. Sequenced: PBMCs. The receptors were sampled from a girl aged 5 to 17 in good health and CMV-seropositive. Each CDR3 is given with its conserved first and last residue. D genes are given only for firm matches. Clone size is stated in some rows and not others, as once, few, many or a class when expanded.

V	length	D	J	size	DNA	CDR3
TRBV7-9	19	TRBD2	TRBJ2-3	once	TGTGCCAGCAGCCCCCAAAACAAGGGACTAGCGGGGGGTTTCGATACGCAGTATTTT	CASSPQNKGLAGGFDTQYF
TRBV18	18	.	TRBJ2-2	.	TGTGCCAGCTCACCACTTTCAGAGAGGCAGCTGAACACCGGGGAGCTGTTTTTT	CASSPLSERQLNTGELFF
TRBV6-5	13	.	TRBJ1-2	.	TGTGCCAGCAGTCTCCAGGGGCTAGAGGGCTACACCTTC	CASSLQGLEGYTF
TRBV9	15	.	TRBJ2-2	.	TGTGCCAGCAGCGCCAGGGGGGTTAATACCGGGGAGCTGTTTTTT	CASSARGVNTGELFF
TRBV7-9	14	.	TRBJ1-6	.	TGTGCCAGCAGCTTAGCGGCGGCTCGATCACCCCTCCACTTT	CASSLAAARSPLHF
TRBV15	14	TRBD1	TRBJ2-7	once	TGTGCCACCAGCAGGGACAGGGGAGCTTACGAGCAGTACTTC	CATSRDRGAYEQYF
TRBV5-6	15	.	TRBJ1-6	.	TGTGCCAGCAGTTGGGCCAGGGGATTCGGATCACCCCTCCACTTT	CASSWARGFGSPLHF
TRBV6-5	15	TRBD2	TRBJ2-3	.	TGTGCCAGCAGTTTTCGGGGGGGTAACACAGATACGCAGTATTTT	CASSFRGGNTDTQYF
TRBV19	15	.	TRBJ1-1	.	TGTGCCAGCAAGACCAGAAGTACAGGTCCCACTGAAGCTTTCTTT	CASKTRSTGPTEAFF
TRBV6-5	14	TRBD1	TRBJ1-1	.	TGTGCCAGCAGCCTGGACAGGGGGAACACTGAAGCTTTCTTT	CASSLDRGNTEAFF
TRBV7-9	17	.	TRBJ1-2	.	TGTGCCAGCAGCTTAATGATATCTCTTGGACTCGCCTATGGCTACACCTTC	CASSLMISLGLAYGYTF
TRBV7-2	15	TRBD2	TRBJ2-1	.	TGTGCCAGCAGCATACCTAGCGGGGGTTGGAATGAGCAGTTCTTC	CASSIPSGGWNEQFF
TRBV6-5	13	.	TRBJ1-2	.	TGTGCCAGCAGTTATAGTGCCGGCTATGGCTACACCTTC	CASSYSAGYGYTF
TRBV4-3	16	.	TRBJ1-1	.	TGCGCCAGCAGCCGAGAAGGTGGGGGGGCAAACACTGAAGCTTTCTTT	CASSREGGGANTEAFF
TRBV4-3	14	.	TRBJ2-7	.	TGCGCCAGCAGCCAAGGGCGTATCGGGGACGAGCAGTACTTC	CASSQGRIGDEQYF
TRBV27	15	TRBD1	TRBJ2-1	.	TGTGCCAGCAGCGTCGCAGGGGGCCCCTACAATGAGCAGTTCTTC	CASSVAGGPYNEQFF
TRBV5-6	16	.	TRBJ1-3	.	TGTGCCAGCAGCTACCTAAAGAGACAGGCTGGAAACACCATATATTTT	CASSYLKRQAGNTIYF
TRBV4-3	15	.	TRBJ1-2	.	TGCGCCAGCAGCCCCACAAGAGGAGCTAACTATGGCTACACCTTC	CASSPTRGANYGYTF
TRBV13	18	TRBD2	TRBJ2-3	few	TGTGCCAGCAGCACGGGACTAGCGGGGGGGCCTAGGTCAGATACGCAGTATTTT	CASSTGLAGGPRSDTQYF
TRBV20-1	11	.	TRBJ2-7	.	TGCAGTGCCGGGTCGTCTAGCGAGCAGTACTTC	CSAGSSSEQYF
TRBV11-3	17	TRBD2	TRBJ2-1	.	TGTGCCAGCAGGCCGGCCCCCCTAGCGGGGGGCTACAATGAGCAGTTCTTC	CASRPAPLAGGYNEQFF
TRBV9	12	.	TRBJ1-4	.	TGTGCCAGCAGCGTAGAGGGAGGGAAACTGTTTTTT	CASSVEGGKLFF
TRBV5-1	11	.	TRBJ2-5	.	TGCGCCAGCAGCCGAGGGGAGACCCAGTACTTC	CASSRGETQYF
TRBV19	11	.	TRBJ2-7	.	TGTGCCAGTAGTATCGGTTTCGAGCAGTACTTC	CASSIGFEQYF
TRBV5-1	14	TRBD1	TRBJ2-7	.	TGCGCCAGCAGCTTGATGAACAGGGGGCTATTGCAGTACTTC	CASSLMNRGLLQYF
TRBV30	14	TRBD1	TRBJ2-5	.	TGTGCCTGGACCCTCAGGGGGCCCCTAGAGACTCAGTACTTC	CAWTLRGPLETQYF
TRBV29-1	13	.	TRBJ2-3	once	TGCAGCGTTGACTCCCCGGTAGCAGATACGCAGTATTTT	CSVDSPVADTQYF
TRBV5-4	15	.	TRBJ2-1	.	TGTGCCAGCAGCTTGGGGGTCAACCCGGGGAATGAGCAGTTCTTC	CASSLGVNPGNEQFF
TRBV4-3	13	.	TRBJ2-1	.	TGCGCCAGCAGCCAAGATCAAGTAGCGGAGCAGTTCTTC	CASSQDQVAEQFF
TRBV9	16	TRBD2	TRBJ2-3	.	TGTGCCAGCACCGCTAGCGGGGGGGCGGGAACAGATACGCAGTATTTT	CASTASGGAGTDTQYF
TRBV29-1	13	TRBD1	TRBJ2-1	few	TGCAGCGTGCGCGGACAGGGGTGGGATGAGCAGTTCTTC	CSVRGQGWDEQFF
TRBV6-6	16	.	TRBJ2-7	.	TGTGCCAGCAGTTACTTGCCGGGACATAGCTCCTACGAGCAGTACTTC	CASSYLPGHSSYEQYF
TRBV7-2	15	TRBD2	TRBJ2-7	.	TGTGCCAGCAGCTTATTCTCCGGGACTAGTTACGAGCAGTACTTC	CASSLFSGTSYEQYF
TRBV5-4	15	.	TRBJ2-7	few	TGTGCCAGCAGCTTGGGGAGGGGGCCGGGCTACGAGCAGTACTTC	CASSLGRGPGYEQYF
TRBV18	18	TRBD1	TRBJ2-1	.	TGTGCCAGCTCACCCACTTCGGGACAGGGGTTCACCTACAATGAGCAGTTCTTC	CASSPTSGQGFTYNEQFF
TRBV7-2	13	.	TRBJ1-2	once	TGTGCCAGCAGCTCACAGAGTAACTATGGCTACACCTTC	CASSSQSNYGYTF
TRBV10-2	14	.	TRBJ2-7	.	TGCGCCAGCAGGCCCGGAGGGGATCGCTACGAGCAGTACTTC	CASRPGGDRYEQYF
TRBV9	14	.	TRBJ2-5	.	TGTGCCAGCAGCCCTACAGGGGGGGTAGAGACCCAGTACTTC	CASSPTGGVETQYF
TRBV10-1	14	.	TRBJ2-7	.	TGCGCCAGCAGTGAGTCCGGCAGGGACTACGAGCAGTACTTC	CASSESGRDYEQYF
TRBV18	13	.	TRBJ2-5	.	TGTGCCAGCTCCCGACAGGTTCAAGAGACCCAGTACTTC	CASSRQVQETQYF
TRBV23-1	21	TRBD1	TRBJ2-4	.	TGCGCCAGCAGTCTCCCCTCACCAGGGGGCTTTTCCATTTTAGCCAAAAACATTCAGTACTTC	CASSLPSPGGFSILAKNIQYF
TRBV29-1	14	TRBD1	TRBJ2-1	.	TGCAGCGTCGCGCCGGGACAGGGGGCTGTGGAGCAGTTCTTC	CSVAPGQGAVEQFF
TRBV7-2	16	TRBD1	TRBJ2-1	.	TGTGCCAGCAGCCTGACAGGGCTCGGCTCCTACAATGAGCAGTTCTTC	CASSLTGLGSYNEQFF
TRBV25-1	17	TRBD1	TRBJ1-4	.	TGTGCCAGCAGTGAACTGGGACAGGGGGCAGTTAATGAAAAACTGTTTTTT	CASSELGQGAVNEKLFF
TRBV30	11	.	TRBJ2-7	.	TGTGCCTGGAGTGTACAAAACGAGCAGTACTTC	CAWSVQNEQYF
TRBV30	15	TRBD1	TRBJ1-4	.	TGTGCCTGGAGCCAATCCCAGGGGGCAGGGGAAAAACTGTTTTTT	CAWSQSQGAGEKLFF
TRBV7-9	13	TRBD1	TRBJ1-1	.	TGTGTCAGCAGCCCAGGACAGGGGAGGGTAGCTTTCTTT	CVSSPGQGRVAFF
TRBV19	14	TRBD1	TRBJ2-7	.	TGTGCCAGTAGTATAGAGGGACAGGGATACGAGCAGTACTTC	CASSIEGQGYEQYF
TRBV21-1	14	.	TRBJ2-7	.	TGTGCCACCTCCGAGGGATTCGTCCCCTACGAGCAGTACTTC	CATSEGFVPYEQYF
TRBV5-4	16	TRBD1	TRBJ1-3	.	TGTGCCAGCAGCTCAACAGGGGTGAAATCTGGAAACACCATATATTTT	CASSSTGVKSGNTIYF
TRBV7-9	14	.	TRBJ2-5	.	TGTGCCAGCAGCTTTGACAGTACCGAAGAGACCCAGTACTTC	CASSFDSTEETQYF
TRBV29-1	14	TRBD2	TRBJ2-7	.	TGCAGCGTTGTGGAGCGGGGGGGACTCTACGAGCAGTACTTC	CSVVERGGLYEQYF
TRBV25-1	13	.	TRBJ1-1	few	TGTGCCAGCAGCGCCCCCCAGGACACTGAAGCTTTCTTT	CASSAPQDTEAFF
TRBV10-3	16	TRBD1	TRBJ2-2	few	TGTGCCATCAGTGAGTCTGAGGGACAGACCACCGGGGAGCTGTTTTTT	CAISESEGQTTGELFF
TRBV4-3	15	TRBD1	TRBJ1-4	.	TGCGCCAGCAGCCAAGAGAGGACAGGGACTGAAAAACTGTTTTTT	CASSQERTGTEKLFF
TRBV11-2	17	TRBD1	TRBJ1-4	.	TGTGCCAGCAGCTTCGCCGTAAGGGGGCCGGCTAATGAAAAACTGTTTTTT	CASSFAVRGPANEKLFF
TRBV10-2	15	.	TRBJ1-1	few	TGCGCCAGCAGTGAGTTGGCAGGAACTAACACTGAAGCTTTCTTT	CASSELAGTNTEAFF
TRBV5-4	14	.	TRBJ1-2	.	TGTGCCAGCAGGGAGGCCGGGGAGAGCTATGGCTACACCTTC	CASREAGESYGYTF